One TCR beta chain is described in this entry. This specimen belongs to a study of blood T cell repertoires in COVID-19. Study background: From T cells, B-cell-depleted T cells, or PBMCs came the material, which was cDNA or gDNA.

The data were produced by immunoSEQ multiplex PCR, yet TCRdb's version contains in-frame clones alone and is incomplete. This sample has around 270,000 clones, with around 84% found just once. Trimming took off 7 bases at V and 6 bases at J, with 12 bases between the two ends. CDR3 size: 11 residues. CDR1 DFQATT and CDR2 SNEGSKA come from the germline V gene (reference sequence). The sequence came from an older woman with COVID-19, enrolled during active disease. V is TRBV20-1 and J is TRBJ1-2; D unresolved. Sequencing was performed on peripheral blood. The DNA for the CDR3 is TGCAGTGTAAACTTGCTAGATGGCTACACCTTC. This gives the protein CSVNLLDGYTF.